These 21 T cell receptor beta chains share one sample of origin, sequenced in a study of T cell changes during pregnancy in multiple sclerosis. This table comes from immunoSEQ multiplex PCR, and its TCRdb copy is limited to in-frame clones, with some not included. The sample has 61,000 or so clones, over 85% seen once. The sequencing here drew on CD4+ T cells from peripheral blood mononuclear cells, taken before pregnancy. The receptors shown here come from a female donor with multiple sclerosis, enrolled in a pregnancy study.

V and J are TRBV18 and TRBJ2-3; TRBD2 aligns across 9 bases. The V gene's germline CDR1 is KGHSH and CDR2 LQKENI. CDR3 length: 17 amino acids. With V trimmed by 1 base and J by 2 bases, 7 bases remained unmatched. CDR3 DNA: TGTGCCAGCTCACCACGGGGTAGCGGGAGACACACAGATACGCAGTATTTT. It encodes CASSPRGSGRHTDTQYF.

The chain joins TRBV15 to TRBJ2-2; TRBD2 matches at 13 bases. The CDR3 has 15 amino acids. Germline V gene lookup returns CDR1 LNHNV and CDR2 YYDKDF (reference sequence). After removal of 0 bases from V and 15 bases from J, the junction contained 7 bases not matched to a gene. This CDR3 is CATSRDLLAGGAVFF. The CDR3 DNA reads as TGTGCCACCAGCAGAGATCTACTAGCGGGAGGGGCGGTGTTTTTT. Full variable domain (rest looked up from reference TRBV15 and TRBJ2-2): DAMVIQNPRYQVTQFGKPVTLSCSQTLNHNVMYWYQQKSSQAPKLLFHYYDKDFNNEADTPDNFQSRRPNTSFCFLDIRSPGLGDTAMYLCATSRDLLAGGAVFFGEGSRLTVL.

This chain joins TRBV2 and TRBJ2-3, with 13 bases identical to TRBD2. Unmatched junction bases numbered 10, after V lost 6 bases and J lost 4 bases. This CDR3 is built from 17 residues. CDR1 is SNHLY and CDR2 is FYNNEI in the germline V gene. The CDR3 nucleotides are TGTGCCAGCAGCTCACTAGCGGGAGGGCCTGGGGCAGATACGCAGTATTTT. This codes for CASSSLAGGPGADTQYF.

This clone was observed once. The chain couples TRBV11-2 to TRBJ2-7; D is perhaps TRBD2 (7 bases). Germline loops: CDR1 SGHAT, CDR2 FQNNGV. V lost 4 bases and J lost 6, with 16 bases in between. This CDR3 is 14 amino acids long. CDR3 amino acids: CASSSGGQGSEQYF. CDR3 nucleotides: TGTGCCAGCAGCTCCGGGGGGCAGGGCAGCGAGCAGTACTTC.

This rearrangement joins TRBV28 to TRBJ1-5; D not certain. There are 12 residues in the CDR3. CDR1 MDHEN and CDR2 SYDVKM come from the germline V gene. Trimming stripped 6 bases from V and 3 bases from J, with 6 bases between. The CDR3 here is CASSLVNQPQHF. In DNA form, the CDR3 reads TGTGCCAGCAGCCTCGTCAATCAGCCCCAGCATTTT.

V usage is TRBV2 and J usage is TRBJ2-7, with TRBD1 identical over 10 bases. Trimming at V came to 8 bases and at J to 4 bases, leaving 2 bases not matched to a gene. The germline gives CDR1 SNHLY, CDR2 FYNNEI. CDR3 length: 12 residues. The CDR3 DNA follows: TGTGCCAGCGGGGACAGGGGTTACGAGCAGTACTTC. This codes for CASGDRGYEQYF.

There are a few counts of this clone. This rearrangement joins TRBV19 to TRBJ1-1; tentative D call: TRBD1 (5 bases). The length of the CDR3 is 16 residues. Germline V lookup: CDR1 LNHDA, CDR2 SQIVND (reference sequence). Trimming stripped 5 bases from V and 0 bases from J, with 16 bases between. CDR3 nucleotide sequence: TGTGCCAGTAGTCGGGGAGGGGTCGGTGTGAACACTGAAGCTTTCTTT. It encodes CASSRGGVGVNTEAFF.

This rearrangement joins TRBV19 to TRBJ2-7, with TRBD2 identical over 7 bases. CDR1 LNHDA and CDR2 SQIVND come from the germline V gene (reference sequence). This CDR3 contains 13 residues. The J segment lost 5 bases and the V segment lost 4 bases, leaving 5 bases of the junction unmatched. The CDR3 loop is CASSRDRGDEQYF. The CDR3 DNA sequence: TGTGCCAGTAGTAGGGATCGGGGGGACGAGCAGTACTTC.

The gene calls are TRBV4-2 and TRBJ2-5; 14 bases line up with TRBD2. V lost 4 bases, J lost 4 bases, and 5 bases stayed unmatched. The CDR3 length is 16 residues. Germline CDR1 LGHNA, CDR2 YNFKEQ. The CDR3 sequence is CASSPGTSGSGETQYF. CDR3 DNA: TGTGCCAGCAGCCCAGGGACTAGCGGGAGTGGAGAGACCCAGTACTTC.

The chain is built from TRBV10-3 and TRBJ2-3; 9 nucleotides match TRBD2. V dropped 4 bases and J dropped 1; count of bases not matched to a gene: 0. Germline assignment: CDR1 ENHRY and CDR2 SYGVKD. This CDR3 region has 14 residues. CDR3 sequence (DNA): TGTGCCATCAGTGGACTAGCGGGCACAGATACGCAGTATTTT. This encodes CAISGLAGTDTQYF.

This chain connects TRBV28 to TRBJ1-1, with D possibly being TRBD1 (5 bases). Germline values: CDR1 MDHEN, CDR2 SYDVKM. This CDR3 spans 11 amino acids. Trimming removed 8 bases at V and 1 base at J, with 5 bases between. The CDR3 bases are TGTGCCAGCCAGGGGAACACTGAAGCTTTCTTT. It specifies CASQGNTEAFF.

V is TRBV14 and J is TRBJ2-1; D remains ambiguous. Germline CDR1 and CDR2: SGHDN and FVKESK. The V and J ends lost 4 bases and 11 bases respectively, with 15 bases between them. This CDR3 has 13 amino acids. This CDR3 reads CASSLELDSKQFF. The CDR3, as DNA: TGTGCCAGCAGCCTAGAATTGGATAGCAAGCAGTTCTTC.

The chain carries TRBV29-1 and TRBJ2-1; 9 positions agree with TRBD2. The V segment lost 4 bases and the J segment 8 bases; nucleotides outside the gene matches: 3. The CDR3 extends over 12 amino acids. Germline-derived CDR1 and CDR2 are SQVTM and ANQGSEA. CDR3 sequence reads: CSVVAGVDEQFF. CDR3 bases: TGCAGCGTTGTAGCGGGAGTAGATGAGCAGTTCTTC.

The J gene is TRBJ2-7, the V gene TRBV20-1, with a possible D match to TRBD2 (6 bases). The CDR3 has 11 amino acids. From germline, CDR1 is DFQATT and CDR2 SNEGSKA (reference sequence). Trimming removed 6 bases from V and 6 bases from J, with 12 bases in between. This CDR3 is CSAGGGGEQYF. Here the CDR3 DNA reads TGCAGTGCCGGGGGTGGAGGCGAGCAGTACTTC.

V is TRBV4-1 and J is TRBJ2-7, with D possibly being TRBD2 (5 bases). The CDR3 sequence is 14 residues long. Germline V gene data show CDR1 as MGHRA and CDR2 as YSYEKL. Trimming removed 0 bases at V and 6 bases at J, with 12 bases between. CDR3 DNA: TGCGCCAGCAGCCAAGATAACCTAGCTGGCGAGCAGTACTTC. Protein product: CASSQDNLAGEQYF.

The chain recombines TRBV28 with TRBJ2-6; D is possibly TRBD1 (5 bases). This CDR3 is 19 amino acids long. With 5 bases removed from V and 0 bases from J, the gap between germline ends came to 20 bases. Germline loops: CDR1 MDHEN, CDR2 SYDVKM. The CDR3 nucleotides are TGTGCCAGCAGTCCAAAGGGGATCGGGCTACGCTCTGGGGCCAACGTCCTGACTTTC. Its translation: CASSPKGIGLRSGANVLTF.

V usage is TRBV9 and J usage is TRBJ2-3; 7 positions match TRBD2. Trimming at V came to 6 bases and at J to 5 bases, leaving 18 bases not matched to a gene. The CDR3 has 17 residues. The germline CDR1 and CDR2 sequences are SGDLS and YYNGEE. For the CDR3, the DNA is TGTGCCAGCACCCGGAGTAGGTCCCTAGCGGCGAAAGATACGCAGTATTTT. Protein: CASTRSRSLAAKDTQYF.

The chain links TRBV2 to TRBJ1-2; no definite D call. Germline V gives CDR1 SNHLY, CDR2 FYNNEI. The CDR3 is 12 amino acids. The V end was cut by 4 bases, the J end by 5 bases, with 8 bases between. CDR3 in DNA: TGTGCCAGCAGTGTGGGCAGATATGGCTACACCTTC. As protein: CASSVGRYGYTF.

V is TRBV7-3 and J is TRBJ2-1; 10 bases map to TRBD2. J was trimmed by 2 bases and V by 2 bases; bases with no gene match: 6. This CDR3 region has 17 residues. The germline V gene encodes CDR1 SGHTA and CDR2 FQGTGA. The CDR3 sequence: CASSLRASGSPYNEQFF. The CDR3 DNA follows: TGTGCCAGCAGCTTACGGGCTAGCGGGAGTCCCTACAATGAGCAGTTCTTC.

J is TRBJ2-7 and V is TRBV12-2; the table's D call, TRBD2, was not checked against the DNA. TRBV12-2 counts as a pseudogene. The CDR3 spans 17 residues. The CDR3 loop reads CASRGRPGLPISYEQYF. The CDR3 nucleotides are TGTGCAAGTCGCGGTCGTCCGGGACTCCCAATTTCCTACGAGCAGTACTTC.

J is TRBJ2-7 and V is TRBV7-3, with 9 bases fitting TRBD2. V shed 3 bases, J shed 0 bases, and the junction held 3 bases outside the gene matches. CDR3 size: 15 residues. Looked up from germline, CDR1 is SGHTA and CDR2 is FQGTGA. CDR3 sequence: CASSLTSGISYEQYF. The CDR3 region has the DNA TGTGCCAGCAGCTTGACTAGCGGAATCTCCTACGAGCAGTACTTC.